The 22 T cell receptor beta chains below were found in one sample sequenced in a study of vaccination and CD4 T cells after COVID-19 (dated by TCRdb to between 2020 and 2023). The library relied on PCR. Sequencing relied on an Illumina iSeq 100. At the Johns Hopkins FTIC core, DNA from the cultured CD4+ T cells underwent TCR sequencing with the Oncomine TCR Beta short-read assay. The public reads were reanalyzed by TCRdb: fastp trimming at Q25, MiXCR alignment, in-frame beta chains only. Under each unique CDR3 protein, matching rows form one entry showing the most common genes and DNA. The sample table records tens of thousands of distinct CDR3 sequences; less than 45% of these occur just once. Of the sample, roughly 5% falls within the top ten clones. The time point label for this specimen denotes: late sampling 161 to 241 days after vaccination in a few convalescent patients. Taken with the paper, the label for treatment or condition translates to: roughly 11-day PBMC culture with coronavirus spike peptide pools or control peptides (ViraFEST assay).

No cognate antigen is known for these TCRs. The sequenced sample was CD4+ T cells from blood, cultured in vitro, obtained about 7 months after SARS-CoV-2 vaccination. The source of these receptors is a human donor who had recovered from COVID-19.

This chain uses TRBV11-1 with TRBJ2-5; 7 bases are a match to TRBD1. Germline lookup yields CDR1 SGHAT and CDR2 FQDESV (reference sequence). This CDR3 comprises 13 residues. Unmatched junction bases numbered 5, after V lost 5 bases and J lost 5 bases. As DNA, the CDR3 is TGTGCCAGCAGCCGACAGGGTCGGGAGACCCAGTACTTC. Translating it yields CASSRQGRETQYF. The variable domain in full, with the rest retrieved from reference TRBV11-1 and TRBJ2-5, is EAEVAQSPRYKITEKSQAVAFWCDPISGHATLYWYRQILGQGPELLVQFQDESVVDDSQLPKDRFSAERLKGVDSTLKIQPAELGDSAMYLCASSRQGRETQYFGPGTRLLVL.

The rearrangement joins TRBV7-2 to TRBJ1-6; D possibly corresponds to TRBD1 (6 bases). This CDR3 has 14 residues. The V gene lost 7 bases and the J gene lost 14 bases, with 21 bases spanning the gap. Germline V gives CDR1 SGHTA, CDR2 FQGNSA. CDR3 residues: CASTSWGAHNTLHF. The CDR3 DNA sequence: TGTGCCAGCACCTCGTGGGGGGCGCATAACACCCTCCACTTT.

This chain links TRBV28 with TRBJ1-2; D unclear. The CDR3 is 13 amino acids. Trimming left V 5 bases short and J 3 bases short, with 10 bases between. Germline V gives CDR1 MDHEN, CDR2 SYDVKM. The DNA of the CDR3 is TGTGCCAGCAGTCCTGGACGGCACTATGGCTACACCTTC. It yields the protein CASSPGRHYGYTF.

The chain couples TRBV20-1 to TRBJ2-1, with 13 bases lining up with TRBD2. The CDR3 consists of 14 residues. With V trimmed by 6 bases and J by 4 bases, 3 bases remained unmatched. The germline gives CDR1 DFQATT, CDR2 SNEGSKA (reference sequence). In nucleotides, the CDR3 is TGCAGTGCGCGGACTAGCGGGAGATACAATGAGCAGTTCTTC. Residues: CSARTSGRYNEQFF.

The chain combines TRBV7-6 with TRBJ2-7, with 9 bases matching TRBD1. The CDR3 length is 17 residues. After removal of 4 bases from V and 6 bases from J, the junction contained 16 bases not matched to a gene. CDR1 SGHVS and CDR2 FNYEAQ come from the germline V gene. In DNA form, the CDR3 reads TGTGCCAGCAGCTCCGGGACAGGGTTGAGAGGGCAGGTCGAGCAGTACTTC. This encodes CASSSGTGLRGQVEQYF.

This clonotype was detected only a few times. The chain recombines TRBV7-2 with TRBJ2-1, with D hard to call. The CDR3 has 12 amino acids. CDR1 and CDR2 from the germline V gene are SGHTA and FQGNSA. The germline V and J ends were trimmed by 3 bases and 8 bases, with 8 bases remaining between them. The CDR3 DNA follows: TGTGCCAGCAGCTTTGATCAGGATGAGCAGTTCTTC. Protein product: CASSFDQDEQFF.

This rearrangement joins TRBV7-3 to TRBJ2-1, with a possible D match to TRBD2 (6 bases). The CDR3 runs to 16 residues. V shed 5 bases and J shed 8 bases, with 22 bases lying between them. CDR1 and CDR2 from the germline V gene are SGHTA and FQGTGA. In nucleotides, the CDR3 is TGTGCCAGCAGCCCAGTCGGGCCTAGCGTTATTTATGAGCAGTTCTTC. Its protein is CASSPVGPSVIYEQFF.

This chain uses TRBV6-1 with TRBJ1-1; tentative D call: TRBD1 (6 bases). V gave up 9 bases and J gave up 3 bases, with 14 bases separating them. The CDR3 contains 13 residues. Germline values: CDR1 MNHNS, CDR2 SASEGT. Written as DNA, the CDR3 is TGTGCCAGTCACAGGGCGAGAGACACTGAAGCTTTCTTT. It specifies CASHRARDTEAFF.

The chain uses TRBV6-5 and TRBJ2-3, with D possibly TRBD2 on 5 matching bases. CDR1 and CDR2 (germline): MNHEY, SVGAGI. V shed 2 bases and J shed 1 base, with 10 bases lying between them. This CDR3 has 15 amino acids. CDR3 sequence reads: CASSYGPGGTDTQYF. CDR3 nucleotides: TGTGCCAGCAGTTACGGTCCCGGGGGCACAGATACGCAGTATTTT.

This clonotype was picked up a small number of times. The chain carries TRBV7-3 and TRBJ2-3; perhaps TRBD2 as D (5 bases). CDR3 length: 13 residues. The germline CDR1 and CDR2 sequences are SGHTA and FQGTGA. Between the trimmed V and J ends, which lost 5 bases and 5 bases, there was a span of 11 bases. Here the CDR3 reads CASSHKRIDTQYF. The DNA of the CDR3 is TGTGCCAGCAGCCATAAGCGGATAGATACGCAGTATTTT.

This clonotype was counted only a few times. The chain links TRBV7-2 to TRBJ2-3; the D is unclear. V dropped 3 bases and J dropped 0 bases, with 1 base sitting between them. The germline V gene has CDR1 SGHTA and CDR2 FQGNSA. CDR3 size: 12 residues. Here the CDR3 reads CASSLSTDTQYF. The CDR3 DNA reads TGTGCCAGCAGCTTGAGCACAGATACGCAGTATTTT.

The chain carries TRBV20-1 and TRBJ2-1, with D hard to call. V gave up 5 bases and J gave up 12 bases, with 32 bases separating them. This CDR3 contains 17 residues. Germline V gene lookup returns CDR1 DFQATT and CDR2 SNEGSKA (reference sequence). The CDR3: CSAPPVGGIADVAGQFF. In nucleotides, the CDR3 is TGCAGTGCTCCGCCAGTTGGCGGAATTGCCGACGTGGCTGGGCAGTTCTTC.

This clonotype appeared a few times. The genes are TRBV27 and TRBJ2-5, with D tentatively TRBD2 (6 bases). The CDR3 totals 16 residues. The germline gives CDR1 MNHEY, CDR2 SMNVEV (reference sequence). Trimming cost V 2 bases and J 5 bases, with 18 bases left between them. DNA of the CDR3: TGTGCCAGCAGTTTAGACTGGCCGACTAGTGCGGAGACCCAGTACTTC. Protein: CASSLDWPTSAETQYF.

The V call is TRBV20-1, the J call TRBJ2-2; D perhaps matches TRBD1 (6 bases). The CDR3 runs to 16 residues. Between the trimmed V and J ends, which lost 2 bases and 6 bases, there was a span of 19 bases. Germline V CDR1 and CDR2: DFQATT, SNEGSKA (reference sequence). The CDR3 region has the DNA TGCAGTGCTAGACTAAACAGGGCCGACGACGCCGGGGAGCTGTTTTTT. Translated, it gives CSARLNRADDAGELFF.

This clonotype came up a few times. V is TRBV18 and J is TRBJ1-5; D not resolved. CDR1 is KGHSH and CDR2 is LQKENI in the germline V gene. The V end was cut by 2 bases, the J end by 4 bases, with 6 bases between. The CDR3 loop spans 13 amino acids. The DNA of the CDR3 is TGTGCCAGCTCACCAAACACGAATCAGCCCCAGCATTTT. It codes for CASSPNTNQPQHF.

The chain links TRBV7-3 to TRBJ2-1; D might be TRBD1 (6 bases). The CDR3 is 11 residues long. The germline CDR1 and CDR2 sequences are SGHTA and FQGTGA. V gave up 5 bases and J gave up 7 bases, with 6 bases separating them. Written as DNA, the CDR3 is TGTGCCAGCAGCCAGGGGAATGAGCAGTTCTTC. Protein sequence: CASSQGNEQFF.

Relative to its sample, this clonotype is medium-sized. The chain uses TRBV7-2 and TRBJ1-5; D is unresolved. The CDR3 spans 12 residues. Per germline, CDR1 SGHTA and CDR2 FQGNSA. The V end lost 2 bases, the J end lost 3 bases, and 2 bases lay between the germline ends. In DNA form, the CDR3 reads TGTGCCAGCAGCTTAAACAATCAGCCCCAGCATTTT. This translates into CASSLNNQPQHF.

This clonotype was picked up a small number of times. The genes are TRBV20-1 and TRBJ2-5, with 9 positions matching TRBD2. Per germline, CDR1 DFQATT and CDR2 SNEGSKA (reference sequence). The length of the CDR3 is 15 residues. V shed 1 base and J 1 base; nucleotides not matched to a gene: 4. CDR3 nucleotides: TGCAGTGCTAGAGGACTAGCGGAATTCCAAGAGACCCAGTACTTC. Translating it yields CSARGLAEFQETQYF.

This clonotype was detected once. This chain connects TRBV7-2 to TRBJ2-2; D remains unclear. CDR1 and CDR2 from the germline V gene are SGHTA and FQGNSA. V was cut by 5 bases and J by 3 bases, with 10 bases left in between. This CDR3 region has 14 residues. The CDR3 protein is CASSRDQHTGELFF. The CDR3 DNA reads TGTGCCAGCAGCAGGGATCAACACACCGGGGAGCTGTTTTTT.

The chain recombines TRBV6-5 with TRBJ2-5; 8 bases are shared with TRBD2. Looked up from germline, CDR1 is MNHEY and CDR2 is SVGAGI. The V and J ends lost 2 bases and 5 bases, in that order; junction bases with no gene match: 4. The length of the CDR3 is 14 residues. CDR3 in amino acids: CASSYQAGAETQYF. In nucleotides, the CDR3 is TGTGCCAGCAGTTACCAAGCGGGAGCTGAGACCCAGTACTTC.

The chain uses TRBV28 and TRBJ2-3; D perhaps matches TRBD2 (6 bases). The V gene's germline CDR1 is MDHEN and CDR2 SYDVKM. The V and J ends lost 6 bases and 3 bases respectively, with 13 bases between them. This CDR3 region has 14 residues. CDR3 in DNA: TGTGCCAGCAGAACCGGGACTTTTACAGATACGCAGTATTTT. Amino acid sequence: CASRTGTFTDTQYF.

This clonotype was recorded a few times. The chain joins TRBV6-1 to TRBJ1-6; a possible D gene is TRBD1 (5 bases). Trimming pared 8 bases from V and 8 bases from J, leaving 10 bases between. CDR1 and CDR2 from the germline V gene are MNHNS and SASEGT. CDR3 length: 12 residues. Here the CDR3 reads CASGAIDSPLHF. CDR3 nucleotides: TGTGCCAGCGGGGCCATAGATTCACCCCTCCACTTT.